The rows below give T cell receptor beta chains drawn from one sample of a study of blood T cell repertoires in COVID-19. Measured with immunoSEQ multiplex PCR; TCRdb has only the in-frame clones, and not every one. The table lists some 330,000 clones, around nine tenths of them singletons, with about 2% in the top ten. Sequencing used peripheral blood. The receptors stem from a woman aged 25-40 years with COVID-19, enrolled during active disease. The CDR3 runs from the conserved cysteine through the conserved F or W. The D gene is left open where the match is weak. Clone size, where shown, is once, few, many, or a class for clones that have expanded.

.	TRBV7-2	15	TRBJ1-2	.	TGTGCCAGCAGCTTAGTCGAGGGCCTCCTCTATGGCTACACCTTC	CASSLVEGLLYGYTF
.	TRBV2	14	TRBJ1-4	few	TGTGCCAGCAGTGAATGGGGGGAAGGAGAAAAACTGTTTTTT	CASSEWGEGEKLFF
TRBD1	TRBV9	15	TRBJ1-4	.	TGTGCCAGCAGCCCCTGGAGAGGGGGCGAAGAAAAACTGTTTTTT	CASSPWRGGEEKLFF
TRBD2	TRBV25-1	16	TRBJ2-1	.	TGTGCCAGCAGCCCATCCACCCAGCGGGGGGGATTGGAGCAGTTCTTC	CASSPSTQRGGLEQFF
.	TRBV19	15	TRBJ1-2	.	TGTGCCAGTACGGGGAGGCCAGGGACCTGGTATGGCTACACCTTC	CASTGRPGTWYGYTF
.	TRBV4-3	13	TRBJ1-4	.	TGCGCCAGCAGCCTGAGGGTAGGGGAAAAACTGTTTTTT	CASSLRVGEKLFF
.	TRBV7-9	13	TRBJ1-4	.	TGTGCCGGACAACAGGGAAGGGGAGAAAAACTGTTTTTT	CAGQQGRGEKLFF
.	TRBV5-5	17	TRBJ1-5	.	TGTGCCAGCAGCTTGTATTATGATACGGGGGGACTTCAGCCCCAGCATTTT	CASSLYYDTGGLQPQHF
.	TRBV2	17	TRBJ2-3	.	TGTGCCAGCAGGAAAACACCGGGGGGCACGGCCACAGATACGCAGTATTTT	CASRKTPGGTATDTQYF
TRBD1	TRBV6-5	15	TRBJ2-1	.	TGTGCCAGGGGACTGACAGGGGGCGTGTACAATGAGCAGTTCTTC	CARGLTGGVYNEQFF
.	TRBV14	13	TRBJ1-2	.	TGTGCCAGCAGCCAAACAGCTAACTATGGCTACACCTTC	CASSQTANYGYTF
.	TRBV7-2	18	TRBJ1-2	.	TGTGCCAGCAGCCGCGGGGCTAGCCCGGGACAAGGGGAGGGTGGCTACACCTTC	CASSRGASPGQGEGGYTF
TRBD1	TRBV7-9	14	TRBJ1-2	.	TGTGCCAGCAGCCCGGACAGGGGGTTCTATGGCTACACCTTC	CASSPDRGFYGYTF
.	TRBV5-5	15	TRBJ2-1	.	TGTGCCAGCAGCTTAATGCAGGGCCGCTACAATGAGCAGTTCTTC	CASSLMQGRYNEQFF
TRBD1	TRBV3-1/TRBV3-2	16	TRBJ1-6	.	TGTGCCAGCAGCCGGACAGGGGGGTTTTCCAATTCACCCCTCCACTTT	CASSRTGGFSNSPLHF
.	TRBV9	13	TRBJ1-1	.	TGTGCCAGCAGCGTCCAGGGAAACACTGAAGCTTTCTTT	CASSVQGNTEAFF
.	TRBV4-1	17	TRBJ1-4	.	TGCGCCAGCAGCCAGCCGCTAGGGGGGGAAGGAGAAGAAAAACTGTTTTTT	CASSQPLGGEGEEKLFF
.	TRBV11-3	15	TRBJ2-5	.	TGTGCCAGCAGCACGCGACAGGAGATACGAGAGACCCAGTACTTC	CASSTRQEIRETQYF
.	TRBV11-3	12	TRBJ1-2	.	TGTGCCAGCAGCTTATCAGGGTATGGCTACACCTTC	CASSLSGYGYTF
.	TRBV21-1	17	TRBJ2-6	few	TGTGCCAGCAGCCTTAACAGGGGGCCCTCTGGGGCCAACGTCCTGACTTTC	CASSLNRGPSGANVLTF
TRBD1	TRBV6-5	15	TRBJ2-2	.	TGTGCCAGCAGCCTGACAGGGTTGGGCACCGGGGAGCTGTTTTTT	CASSLTGLGTGELFF
TRBD2	TRBV5-1	14	TRBJ2-5	.	TGCGCCAGCAGCTTAGCGGGGGAGGTGGAGACCCAGTACTTC	CASSLAGEVETQYF
.	TRBV5-1	15	TRBJ2-5	.	TGCGCCAGCAGAGGTTGGACAAATCGCCAAGAGACCCAGTACTTC	CASRGWTNRQETQYF